Listed below are T cell receptor beta chains from one sample, sequenced in a study of identical twins. TCRdb re-analysed the 5' RACE reads in MiXCR, keeping a single row per CDR3 protein. The sample has some 210,000 distinct CDR3 sequences; more than 15% are singletons. Separately, the same data were catalogued under a study of T cells expressing NK-cell markers.

The material sequenced was CD8+ T cells sorted from blood. The receptors come from a woman aged 18-29 years in good health. CDR3s include the opening cysteine and the closing phenylalanine or tryptophan. The D gene is left open where the match is weak. Clone size is not always given. Where it is, it says once, few, many or a class for expanded clones.

CDR3nt,CDR3aa,v_gene,d_gene,j_gene,abundance
TGTGCCAGCAGGGAATTTGGCACTGAAGCTTTCTTT,CASREFGTEAFF,TRBV12-3/TRBV12-4,.,TRBJ1-1,few
TGTGCCAGCAGGTCCACCCGGGACAGGGGTTCCTATGGCTACACCTTC,CASRSTRDRGSYGYTF,TRBV12-3/TRBV12-4,TRBD1,TRBJ1-2,.
TGTGCCAGCACTCTGGACAGGGGGCTTAACGAGCAGTACTTC,CASTLDRGLNEQYF,TRBV6-2/TRBV6-3,TRBD1,TRBJ2-7,.
TGTGCCATCAGTGTCGCAGAGAATTATGGCTACACCTTC,CAISVAENYGYTF,TRBV10-3,.,TRBJ1-2,.
TGTGCCAGCAGTTTAGCGCCCGTATCAAGTCAGCCCCAGCATTTT,CASSLAPVSSQPQHF,TRBV12-3/TRBV12-4,.,TRBJ1-5,many
TGTGCCAGCAGCGTAACCCATGGAGTGGTAGATACGCAGTATTTT,CASSVTHGVVDTQYF,TRBV9,.,TRBJ2-3,.
TGCAGTGCTGCGGGGGGGCAAGAGACCCAGTACTTC,CSAAGGQETQYF,TRBV20-1,TRBD2,TRBJ2-5,few
TGTGCCAGCTTCGCGGCGGGCGATTCCTACGAGCAGTACTTC,CASFAAGDSYEQYF,TRBV11-2,.,TRBJ2-7,.
TGTGCCAGCAGCGCGGAGACAGGGCGCTACGAGCAGTACTTC,CASSAETGRYEQYF,TRBV9,TRBD1,TRBJ2-7,.
TGCGCCAGCAGCTTCCCCACCGAGGGCGATAGGCAGTATTTT,CASSFPTEGDRQYF,TRBV5-1,.,TRBJ2-3,.
TGTGCCAGCTCTGGCGGCGGGAGTTCGGATGAGCAGTACTTC,CASSGGGSSDEQYF,TRBV18,TRBD2,TRBJ2-7,.
TGCAGTGCTGGAGCGGGGGGGCCCGACAATGAGCAGTTCTTC,CSAGAGGPDNEQFF,TRBV20-1,TRBD2,TRBJ2-1,few
TGCAGCGTTTTCAATCCGGATGAAAAACTGTTTTTT,CSVFNPDEKLFF,TRBV29-1,.,TRBJ1-4,few
TGCAGCGTTAGGGCGGGGACCACTGAAGCTTTCTTT,CSVRAGTTEAFF,TRBV29-1,.,TRBJ1-1,.
TGTGCCAGCAGCTTAGAAATAGCGGGGGGCTACAATGAGCAGTTCTTC,CASSLEIAGGYNEQFF,TRBV11-2,TRBD2,TRBJ2-1,few
TGTGCCAGCTCCCGATCTACAGGGGGCACTGAAGCTTTCTTT,CASSRSTGGTEAFF,TRBV7-9,TRBD1,TRBJ1-1,few
TGTGCCAGCAGCCGCGAGACTAGCGGGACCTACTACGAGCAGTACTTC,CASSRETSGTYYEQYF,TRBV5-6,TRBD2,TRBJ2-7,.
TGCGCCAGCAGCTTGACGACGGGAGGGACCTACAATGAGCAGTTCTTC,CASSLTTGGTYNEQFF,TRBV5-1,TRBD2,TRBJ2-1,.
TGTGCCAGCAGAAGGAGCTCCTATAATTCACCCCTCCACTTT,CASRRSSYNSPLHF,TRBV2,.,TRBJ1-6,.
TGCGCCAGCAGCGGGAGATATGAGCAGTTCTTC,CASSGRYEQFF,TRBV5-1,.,TRBJ2-1,few
TGTGCCAGCAGCCCCCACGGGGGGCGGGCAGATACGCAGTATTTT,CASSPHGGRADTQYF,TRBV7-9,.,TRBJ2-3,.
TGTGCCAGCAGTTTAGACCTGGGACAGCAGTTCTTC,CASSLDLGQQFF,TRBV27,.,TRBJ2-1,few
TGTGCCAGCAGCTTAAGTCTAGCGGGAGTCGAGCAGTACTTC,CASSLSLAGVEQYF,TRBV7-6,TRBD2,TRBJ2-7,.
TGCAGTGCGGGCCGGACTAGCGACGAGCAGTTCTTC,CSAGRTSDEQFF,TRBV20-1,TRBD2,TRBJ2-1,.
TGCAGCGTTGAAGCCCTGTCGAGGAGCTCCTACAATGAGCAGTTCTTC,CSVEALSRSSYNEQFF,TRBV29-1,.,TRBJ2-1,.
TGCGCCAGCAGCTGGAGCGATGCCTACAATGAGCAGTTCTTC,CASSWSDAYNEQFF,TRBV5-1,.,TRBJ2-1,few
TGTGCCATCAGTGAGGCCTTGACAGGGGGAACTGAAGCTTTCTTT,CAISEALTGGTEAFF,TRBV10-3,TRBD1,TRBJ1-1,few
TGTGCCAGCAGCCAAGGACTAGCCGGAGGTGAGCAGTTCTTC,CASSQGLAGGEQFF,TRBV12-3/TRBV12-4,TRBD2,TRBJ2-1,many
TGTGCCAGCAGTTTATCAGCGGGAGCCTATACATACAATGAGCAGTTCTTC,CASSLSAGAYTYNEQFF,TRBV27,TRBD2,TRBJ2-1,.
TGTGCCAGCAGTTCCGGGACCCAAGACACTGAAGCTTTCTTT,CASSSGTQDTEAFF,TRBV27,.,TRBJ1-1,once
TGTGCCAGCAGTGAGTCGGGGGGAGTCTCCTACAATGAGCAGTTCTTC,CASSESGGVSYNEQFF,TRBV2,TRBD2,TRBJ2-1,many
TGTGCCAGCAGCCCGAACGCAGGGAACTATGGCTACACCTTC,CASSPNAGNYGYTF,TRBV11-3,.,TRBJ1-2,.
TGTGCCAGCAGTGACGGGTACAATGAGCAGTTCTTC,CASSDGYNEQFF,TRBV2,.,TRBJ2-1,many
TGTGCCACCAGGGCGGCTTCCTACAATGAGCAGTTCTTC,CATRAASYNEQFF,TRBV15,.,TRBJ2-1,few
TGTGCCAGCAGAGAGAAGCGCCCCCATCTCGATACGCAGTATTTT,CASREKRPHLDTQYF,TRBV6-1,.,TRBJ2-3,.
TGTGCCAGCAGTTACGGGGGGTCTGGCACTGAAGCTTTCTTT,CASSYGGSGTEAFF,TRBV6-5,.,TRBJ1-1,few
TGCAGCGTTGTCATGAGGGGGAATGAGCAGTTCTTC,CSVVMRGNEQFF,TRBV29-1,.,TRBJ2-1,.
TGCAGCGTCCCGCCCCTAGCGGGGTCCTACAATGAGCAGTTCTTC,CSVPPLAGSYNEQFF,TRBV29-1,TRBD2,TRBJ2-1,.
TGTGCCAGCAGTTCTAATCCGAGGGAGCAGTACTTC,CASSSNPREQYF,TRBV6-2/TRBV6-3,.,TRBJ2-7,few
TGTGCCAGCAGTTTAGCGACTAAATACAATGAGCAGTTCTTC,CASSLATKYNEQFF,TRBV12-3/TRBV12-4,.,TRBJ2-1,.
TGTGCCACCAGTGACACGACTAGCGGAGAAAACAATGAGCAGTTCTTC,CATSDTTSGENNEQFF,TRBV24-1,TRBD2,TRBJ2-1,.
TGTGCCAGCAGCTTGGGAGTGACCCCTGAAGCTTTCTTT,CASSLGVTPEAFF,TRBV7-9,.,TRBJ1-1,.
TGCAGCGTTGTAGGGGCCGGCCTATACGAGCAGTACTTC,CSVVGAGLYEQYF,TRBV29-1,.,TRBJ2-7,many
TGTGCCAGCAGCTTAGCTAGGGACAGGGCGCTGGAGACCCAGTACTTC,CASSLARDRALETQYF,TRBV7-8,TRBD1,TRBJ2-5,few
TGCGCCAGCAGCTCCCATCCCGGCGACACTGAAGCTTTCTTT,CASSSHPGDTEAFF,TRBV5-1,.,TRBJ1-1,many
TGCGCCAGCAGCGACGGGGTTTATGGGAACACTGAAGCTTTCTTT,CASSDGVYGNTEAFF,TRBV5-1,.,TRBJ1-1,few
TGTGCCAGTTCTTACGGGAACTCCTACGAGCAGTACTTC,CASSYGNSYEQYF,TRBV6-2/TRBV6-3,.,TRBJ2-7,few
TGCAGCGTTGGGGGAGTTGAGACATTTCAGTACTTC,CSVGGVETFQYF,TRBV29-1,.,TRBJ2-4,.
TGCGCCAGCAGCTTGGCGGTCAGGTCCAGCACAGATACGCAGTATTTT,CASSLAVRSSTDTQYF,TRBV5-1,.,TRBJ2-3,.
TGTGCCAGCAGCCGGATACCACGAGAAGCGGATTTT,CASSRIPREADF,TRBV7-9,.,TRBJ2-3,.
TGTGCCAGCAGTTCCGGCGGGGATATTGGCTATGGCTACACCTTC,CASSSGGDIGYGYTF,TRBV6-2/TRBV6-3,.,TRBJ1-2,few
TGTGCCAGCAGCTCCACAGGGGCCTATGGCTACACCTTC,CASSSTGAYGYTF,TRBV7-8,TRBD1,TRBJ1-2,few
TGTGCCAGCAGTTCTCAGATAGCCTACGAGCAGTACTTC,CASSSQIAYEQYF,TRBV27,.,TRBJ2-7,.
TGTGCCAGCATAGGGGCTGGGGGGGGACTCACAGATACGCAGTATTTT,CASIGAGGGLTDTQYF,TRBV2,TRBD2,TRBJ2-3,.
TGTGCCAGCAGCTCCTCTAGCGTACCCTCCTACGAGCAGTACTTC,CASSSSSVPSYEQYF,TRBV7-9,.,TRBJ2-7,many
TGTGCCAGCAGCCAAATCCAACTGTTTTTT,CASSQIQLFF,TRBV21-1,.,TRBJ1-4,.
TGTGCCAGCAGTCTGACAGGCGGGGCAGCTTTCTTT,CASSLTGGAAFF,TRBV12-3/TRBV12-4,.,TRBJ1-1,few
TGTGCCAGCAGTTACATGTGGGCCGAGGGCAATGAGCAGTTCTTC,CASSYMWAEGNEQFF,TRBV6-2/TRBV6-3,.,TRBJ2-1,.
TGTGCCAGCAGCTTGCCCCCTTATGAGCAGTTCTTC,CASSLPPYEQFF,TRBV13,.,TRBJ2-1,few